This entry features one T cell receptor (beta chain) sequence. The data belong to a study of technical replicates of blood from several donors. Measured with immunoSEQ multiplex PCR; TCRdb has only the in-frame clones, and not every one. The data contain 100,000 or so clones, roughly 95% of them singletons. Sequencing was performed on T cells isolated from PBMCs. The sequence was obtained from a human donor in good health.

For the CDR3, the DNA is TGTGCCAGCAGCTTAGTTACTAGCGGGGGCCCCTTCGTCGATGAGCAGTTCTTC. Its translation: CASSLVTSGGPFVDEQFF. The chain couples TRBV7-2 to TRBJ2-1; 11 bases line up with TRBD2. Losses at the gene ends were 1 base for V and 8 bases for J; bases not matched to a gene: 13. The germline gives CDR1 SGHTA, CDR2 FQGNSA. CDR3 size: 18 residues. The entire variable domain, with the rest obtained from reference TRBV7-2 and TRBJ2-1, is as follows: GAGVSQSPSNKVTEKGKDVELRCDPISGHTALYWYRQSLGQGLEFLIYFQGNSAPDKSGLPSDRFSAERTGGSVSTLTIQRTQQEDSAVYLCASSLVTSGGPFVDEQFFGPGTRLTVL.